The entry that follows covers one T cell receptor (beta chain) sequence. Its specificity is not known. Each gene name is a mouse one. CDR3 sequences, V/J genes, frequencies and template counts came from survey-depth TCRbeta sequencing. Sequencing was performed with immunoSEQ multiplex PCR; in TCRdb, only in-frame clones are kept and a portion is missing. In the table there are about 7,800 clones, around half of which are singletons. These data come from a study of tissue T cells after allogeneic stem cell transplantation. Sample time point: mouse harvest day 7 after allogeneic transplant. Mouse grafts combined 10^7 T-cell-depleted bone marrow cells with 10^6 splenic CD5+ T cells. Study-wide results and caveats: Blood and spleen captured only part of the tissue TCR repertoire.

The sequencing sample was made of gut tissue. This receptor was obtained from a female BALB/c mouse given C57BL/6 T cells with graft-versus-host disease after an allogeneic hematopoietic cell transplant.

The covered CDR3 bases are TGTGCAAGCAGCTTAGTAGGGTCAAACACAGAAGTCTTC. It specifies CASSLVGSNTEVF. The entire CDR3 is CASSLVGSNTEVFF. The V and J genes are TRBV16 and TRBJ1-1; D is unresolved. The CDR3 end is not reached by the read, which stops 1 residue before it; the germline J gene fills it in. The V end lost 1 base, the J end lost 0 bases, and 6 bases lay between the germline ends. Germline CDR1 and CDR2: SGHSA and FRNQAP. This CDR3 is built from 14 residues.